This TCR beta chain is from a study of glioma-infiltrating T cells. Study-wide points: Gliomas, especially low-grade, showed above-expected tissue-blood divergence; non-neoplastic patients showed below. Tissue and blood shared very few CDR3 sequences.

Germline V gives CDR1 SGHDN, CDR2 FVKESK. The length of the CDR3 is 14 residues. Trimming removed 4 bases from V and 3 bases from J; junction bases left unmatched: 6. Using RNA template, CDR3s of TCR alpha and beta were amplified with iRepertoire arm-PCR. One-step reverse transcription and amplification started from around 100-400 ng of tissue mRNA or PBMC total RNA. TCRdb reprocessed the multiplex PCR reads with MiXCR, giving one entry per CDR3 protein. The sample has under 3,000 distinct CDR3 sequences, 60% to 75% seen once. This clonotype is deemed large. The antigen is not known. Material for sequencing was glioma tissue, nonneoplastic brain tissue, or PBMCs (not recorded which). The chain is built from TRBV14 and TRBJ2-7; 7 nucleotides align to TRBD2. The source of this sequence is a human donor with low-grade glioma or glioblastoma, undergoing nonglioma brain surgery, or in good health (not recorded which). CDR3 amino acids: CASSPERTSYEQYF. The CDR3 region has the DNA TGTGCCAGCAGCCCAGAGAGGACTAGCTACGAGCAGTACTTC.